The TCR beta chain under discussion was sequenced for a study of T cell responses to AZD1222 COVID-19 vaccine. Study-level findings and limits: The peak T cell response came first, and repertoires were sampled only after it. Seropositive status at baseline applied to only six AZD1222 recipients.

On this clone: The antigen remains unidentified. At the DNA level, this CDR3 is encoded by other sequences in the same sample as well.

Sequenced by immunoSEQ multiplex PCR; TCRdb stores in-frame clones only, minus some. In the table there are roughly 150,000 clones, over 75% of which are singletons. CDR1 is SGHRS, CDR2 YFSETQ, per germline. The V gene end was trimmed by 4 bases and the J gene end by 4 bases; junction bases not matched to a gene: 4. This CDR3 contains 14 residues. The receptor's source is an adult in good health. The gene calls are TRBV5-1 and TRBJ1-4, with TRBD1 matching 7 bases. Sequenced here: peripheral blood, sampled on day 0 of AZD1222 vaccination. The CDR3 bases are TGCGCCAGCAGCCTCGACAGGGATAATGAAAAACTGTTTTTT. This gives the protein CASSLDRDNEKLFF.